The clone carrying this T cell receptor beta chain appeared a few times. The antigen remains unidentified. The data were obtained in a study of response to subunit inactivated influenza vaccine. Whole-study results and caveats: Authors suggested few new T cells are recruited by each seasonal influenza vaccination.

TCRdb re-called the RT-PCR reads with MiXCR, one entry per CDR3 protein. Of roughly 170,000 distinct CDR3 sequences listed, approximately 9.2% are singletons. The CDR3 is 13 residues long. Germline V lookup: CDR1 MNHEY, CDR2 SVGEGT. The V end lost 7 bases, the J end lost 3 bases, and 10 bases lay between the germline ends. The specimen was non-naive T cells sorted from PBMCs, collected on the day of vaccination. The sequence came from a middle-aged man who received an inactivated influenza vaccine. The chain joins TRBV6-2 or TRBV6-3 to TRBJ2-1; maybe TRBD1 (6 bases). The CDR3 sequence is CASNRDNYNEQFF. The CDR3 nucleotides are TGTGCCAGCAACAGGGATAACTACAATGAGCAGTTCTTC.